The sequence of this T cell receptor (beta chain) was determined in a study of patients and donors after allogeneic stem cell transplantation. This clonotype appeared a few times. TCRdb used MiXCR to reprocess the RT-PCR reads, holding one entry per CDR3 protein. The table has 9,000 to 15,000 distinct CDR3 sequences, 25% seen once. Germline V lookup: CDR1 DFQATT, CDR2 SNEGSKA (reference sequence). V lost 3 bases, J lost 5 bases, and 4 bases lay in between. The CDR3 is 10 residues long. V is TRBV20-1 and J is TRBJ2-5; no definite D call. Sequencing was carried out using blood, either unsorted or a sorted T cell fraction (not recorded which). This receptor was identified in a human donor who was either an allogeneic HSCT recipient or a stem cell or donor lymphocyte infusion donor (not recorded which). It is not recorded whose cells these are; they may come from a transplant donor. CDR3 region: CSASGETQYF. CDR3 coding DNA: TGCAGTGCTAGTGGGGAGACCCAGTACTTC.